This entry features one T cell receptor (beta chain) sequence. Its matching antigen is unknown. These data belong to a study of cytomegalovirus exposure and HLA in healthy donors. The study, taken as a whole, reports: Rarity characterized most TCR sequences, yet some public TCRs appeared in many donors.

The donors were members of the validation cohort comprising approximately 120 subjects, separate from the roughly 670-subject first cohort. The CDR3 contains 15 residues. Germline V gene data show CDR1 as MNHEY and CDR2 as SMNVEV (reference sequence). Generated by immunoSEQ multiplex PCR, the TCRdb table keeps only in-frame clones and is missing some. The data show about 220,000 clones, over 80% seen once. This sequence was found in a woman aged 18-29 years in good health and CMV-seronegative. The sequenced material came from PBMCs. The rearrangement links TRBV27 to TRBJ2-5; TRBD2 might be the D (6 bases). The better agreement between TRBJ2-7 and the DNA end casts doubt on the J call. CDR3 amino acids: CASSLGVGGRYEQYF. The CDR3 DNA follows: TGTGCCAGCAGTTTAGGGGTCGGGGGACGTTACGAGCAGTACTTC.